This T cell receptor beta chain was obtained from a study of post-analysis software for immune sequencing data. Overall study results and limits: When compared against controls, multiple sclerosis patients showed significantly lower normalized Chao1 diversity. The five TRBV segments detected at higher frequency in patients than in controls included TRBV5-6, TRBV5-1 and TRBV20-1.

TCR beta libraries were prepared from cDNA with unique molecular identifiers. T cells numbering roughly 0.9 to 11 million gave rise to 450,000 to 550,000 cDNA molecules. TCRdb redid the calling of the PCR reads with MiXCR, one entry per CDR3 protein. Among hundreds of thousands of distinct CDR3 sequences listed, roughly 45% were seen once. The count of this clonotype is one. Its antigen is unknown. Germline V gene data show CDR1 as MNHNS and CDR2 as SASEGT. Trimming removed 1 base from V and 4 bases from J, with 13 bases in between. The CDR3 sequence is 15 residues long. The sequenced sample consisted of blood. The chain uses TRBV6-1 and TRBJ1-1; D may be TRBD1 (6 bases). This sequence was found in a girl aged 10-17 years with multiple sclerosis. The CDR3 sequence is CASSEVPGEGTEAFF. The CDR3 region has the DNA TGTGCCAGCAGTGAAGTTCCAGGGGAAGGCACTGAAGCTTTCTTT.